Each of the 17 T cell receptor beta chains below was sequenced from the same sample in a study of cytomegalovirus exposure and HLA in healthy donors. 13 Jbeta primers and 60 Vbeta primers were used for the PCR. Using immunoSEQ multiplex PCR, the repertoire was profiled, and TCRdb retains in-frame clones only, with some absent. The table has around 230,000 clones, approximately 84% seen once. The specimen sequenced was PBMCs. These receptors originate from a girl aged 2 to 9 in good health and CMV-seronegative.

The genes are TRBV5-6 and TRBJ2-3; 10 bases match TRBD1. Germline CDR1 and CDR2: SGHDT and YYEEEE. The CDR3 is 17 residues long. The V gene end was trimmed by 4 bases and the J gene end by 1 base; junction bases not matched to a gene: 9. Here the CDR3 reads CASSGYRDRGGTDTQYF. CDR3 nucleotides: TGTGCCAGCAGCGGGTACCGGGACAGGGGCGGCACAGATACGCAGTATTTT.

This chain uses TRBV5-4 with TRBJ2-3; 10 nucleotides align to TRBD2. The V and J ends lost 3 bases and 2 bases, in that order; junction bases with no gene match: 6. This CDR3 contains 16 residues. The V gene's germline CDR1 is SGHNT and CDR2 YYREEE (reference sequence). The CDR3 DNA follows: TGTGCCAGCAGCTCTAGCGGGGGTCTCCTCACAGATACGCAGTATTTT. This sequence encodes CASSSSGGLLTDTQYF.

The chain recombines TRBV11-2 with TRBJ2-5; maybe TRBD1 (5 bases). The CDR3 loop spans 14 amino acids. Looked up from germline, CDR1 is SGHAT and CDR2 is FQNNGV. V was clipped by 5 bases and J by 4 bases, with 14 bases between them. The CDR3 sequence is CASSQSRVGETQYF. The CDR3 coding sequence is TGTGCCAGCAGCCAGAGCAGGGTTGGAGAGACCCAGTACTTC.

V usage is TRBV5-1 and J usage is TRBJ2-1; 12 bases line up with TRBD2. Trimming at V came to 6 bases and at J to 7 bases, leaving 11 bases not matched to a gene. The CDR3 sequence is 16 residues long. Per the germline V gene, CDR1 is SGHRS and CDR2 is YFSETQ. CDR3 amino acids: CASNKTPGLAGNEQFF. DNA for the CDR3: TGCGCCAGCAACAAGACCCCCGGACTAGCGGGGAATGAGCAGTTCTTC.

The rearrangement joins TRBV27 to TRBJ2-3; TRBD2 matches at 12 bases. Trimming took 4 bases from V and 5 from J; bases not matched to a gene: 10. CDR3 length: 17 amino acids. The V gene's germline CDR1 is MNHEY and CDR2 SMNVEV (reference sequence). The chain's CDR3 is CASSSPLTSGRRDTQYF. CDR3 DNA sequence: TGTGCCAGCAGTTCTCCTTTGACTAGCGGGAGAAGAGATACGCAGTATTTT.

This chain joins TRBV6-5 and TRBJ1-1; D is unresolved. Germline V lookup: CDR1 MNHEY, CDR2 SVGAGI. V was clipped by 6 bases and J by 0 bases, with 8 bases between them. The length of the CDR3 is 13 residues. The CDR3 is CASRIAMNTEAFF. The CDR3 DNA sequence: TGTGCCAGCAGGATAGCCATGAACACTGAAGCTTTCTTT.

This chain connects TRBV4-2 to TRBJ1-4; D unresolved. Trimming took off 0 bases at V and 0 bases at J, with 11 bases between the two ends. CDR3 length: 17 residues. CDR1 is LGHNA, CDR2 YNFKEQ, per germline. DNA for the CDR3: TGTGCCAGCAGCCAAGATCAATTGGCGGCAACTAATGAAAAACTGTTTTTT. Its translation is CASSQDQLAATNEKLFF.

V and J are TRBV19 and TRBJ2-7; D is ambiguous. Between the trimmed V and J ends, which lost 3 bases and 1 base, there was a span of 7 bases. CDR1 LNHDA and CDR2 SQIVND come from the germline V gene (reference sequence). This CDR3 region has 13 residues. CDR3 sequence (DNA): TGTGCCAGTAGTATTGACAAATCCTACGAGCAGTACTTC. Protein product: CASSIDKSYEQYF.

The chain links TRBV5-1 to TRBJ2-1; 11 nucleotides align to TRBD1. This CDR3 has 17 residues. CDR1 and CDR2 (germline): SGHRS, YFSETQ. Trimming cost V 0 bases and J 6 bases; bases outside gene matches: 8. The CDR3 here is CASSLGSRTGGSNEQFF. CDR3 sequence (DNA): TGCGCCAGCAGCTTGGGAAGCAGGACAGGGGGCTCCAATGAGCAGTTCTTC.

The chain links TRBV6-1 to TRBJ1-2; no clear D. Trimming removed 2 bases from V and 4 bases from J, with 17 bases in between. CDR1 is MNHNS, CDR2 SASEGT, per germline. This CDR3 region has 16 residues. Here the CDR3 DNA reads TGTGCCAGCAGTGAACCCTACCGTCTAGGAGCCTATGGCTACACCTTC. Translation gives CASSEPYRLGAYGYTF.

J is TRBJ1-4 and V is TRBV21-1; TRBD1, as called in the table, went unchecked against the DNA. TRBV21-1 is designated a pseudogene. This CDR3 is built from 11 residues. The CDR3 reads CASRHNEKLFF. The CDR3 coding sequence is TGTGCCAGCAGACATAATGAAAAACTGTTTTTT.

This clone was observed a few times. V and J are TRBV30 and TRBJ1-2; unclear D gene. CDR3 length equals 14 residues. Per the germline V gene, CDR1 is GTSNPN and CDR2 is SVGIG (reference sequence). Trimming stripped 1 base from V and 4 bases from J, with 13 bases between. Here the CDR3 DNA reads TGTGCCTGGAGTGGCGGAAATGGTGGCTATGGCTACACCTTC. The encoded protein is CAWSGGNGGYGYTF. Supplemented by reference TRBV30 and TRBJ1-2, the full variable domain reads SQTIHQWPATLVQPVGSPLSLECTVEGTSNPNLYWYRQAAGRGLQLLFYSVGIGQISSEVPQNLSASRPQDRQFILSSKKLLLSDSGFYLCAWSGGNGGYGYTFGSGTRLTVV.

V is TRBV27 and J is TRBJ2-1; a weak D match, TRBD1 (6 bases). Germline assignment: CDR1 MNHEY and CDR2 SMNVEV (reference sequence). The germline V and J ends were trimmed by 5 bases and 12 bases, with 20 bases remaining between them. The CDR3 totals 14 residues. Written as DNA, the CDR3 is TGTGCCAGCAGTCCGTCCCGGGACATGAAGGGGCAGTTCTTC. Its protein product is CASSPSRDMKGQFF.

The J gene is TRBJ1-1, the V gene TRBV6-5, with D maybe TRBD1 (6 bases). Trimming took off 5 bases at V and 3 bases at J, with 10 bases between the two ends. The CDR3 is 13 residues long. The germline V gene has CDR1 MNHEY and CDR2 SVGAGI. CDR3 in amino acids: CASSTQGYTEAFF. CDR3 DNA sequence: TGTGCCAGCAGTACCCAGGGGTACACTGAAGCTTTCTTT.

In DNA form, the CDR3 reads TGTGCCAGCAGTTATGTGGACTCGAAGGGGGAACAGTTCTTC. This translates into CASSYVDSKGEQFF. This chain links TRBV6-5 with TRBJ2-1, with D tentatively TRBD1 (6 bases). Between the trimmed V and J ends, which lost 3 bases and 13 bases, there was a span of 19 bases. This CDR3 spans 14 amino acids. Germline assignment: CDR1 MNHEY and CDR2 SVGAGI.

This sequence joins TRBV4-1 and TRBJ2-1, with 10 bases identical to TRBD2. After removal of 4 bases from V and 10 bases from J, the junction contained 7 bases not matched to a gene. CDR3 length: 14 residues. Germline lookup yields CDR1 MGHRA and CDR2 YSYEKL. The CDR3 DNA follows: TGCGCCAGCAGCCGGGACCTAGCGGGGGACGAGCAGTTCTTC. It translates to CASSRDLAGDEQFF.

The chain joins TRBV19 to TRBJ2-7, with 9 bases aligning to TRBD1. The V and J ends lost 0 bases and 2 bases, in that order; junction bases with no gene match: 8. CDR3 length equals 17 residues. Germline values: CDR1 LNHDA, CDR2 SQIVND (reference sequence). CDR3 sequence: CASSIDLSRDRAYEQYF. CDR3 sequence (DNA): TGTGCCAGTAGTATAGATCTTTCCCGGGACAGGGCCTACGAGCAGTACTTC.